The 3 T cell receptor beta chains in this list originate from one sample, sequenced in a study of post-analysis software for immune sequencing data. Study-level points and caveats: Patients showed TRBV5-6, TRBV5-1 and TRBV20-1 among four to six TRBV segments more frequent than in controls.

The antigens these receptors bind are not known. Prepared TCR beta cDNA libraries contained unique molecular identifiers. TCRdb passed the PCR reads through MiXCR, listing each CDR3 protein once. The sample yields 350,000 to 450,000 distinct CDR3 sequences, 30% to 45% seen once. Sequencing input: blood. All receptors derive from a girl between 10 and 17 years old with multiple sclerosis.

This chain connects TRBV12-3 or TRBV12-4 to TRBJ1-6; D call uncertain. The ends were cut back, 2 bases at V and 10 bases at J, with 15 bases in the middle. CDR3 size: 15 residues. The CDR3 loop reads CASSLSPGRVSPLHF. In nucleotides, the CDR3 is TGTGCCAGCAGTTTAAGTCCGGGGAGAGTCTCACCCCTCCACTTT.

The J gene is TRBJ2-7, the V gene TRBV20-1; 7 bases align to TRBD1. Germline CDR1 is DFQATT and CDR2 is SNEGSKA (reference sequence). The CDR3 runs to 15 residues. Trimming took 4 bases from V and 4 from J; bases not matched to a gene: 13. This chain's CDR3 is CSAKDTGADSYEQYF. The CDR3 DNA sequence: TGCAGTGCTAAGGATACAGGGGCGGATTCTTACGAGCAGTACTTC.

The table lists this clonotype with a few counts. The chain couples TRBV12-3 or TRBV12-4 to TRBJ2-5, with D perhaps TRBD1 (5 bases). The tail of the sequence fits TRBJ2-7 better, so the J call may be wrong. CDR3 length: 13 residues. The CDR3 DNA reads TGTGCCAGCAGTCACCCGACAGTATACGAGCAGTACTTC. It yields the protein CASSHPTVYEQYF.